The present entry profiles one TCR beta chain with its context. The sample belongs to a study of blood T cell repertoires in COVID-19. Study details: The cDNA or gDNA used as material had been derived from T cells, B-cell-depleted T cells, or PBMCs.

Patients in Seattle were enrolled during active infection, then followed longitudinally. Trimming cost V 8 bases and J 8 bases; bases outside gene matches: 11. The CDR3 has 14 amino acids. The V gene's germline CDR1 is SGHTA and CDR2 FQGNSA. Clones were read by immunoSEQ multiplex PCR, and TCRdb kept only the in-frame ones, dropping some. This repertoire shows 310,000 or so clones, about nine tenths found once; its top ten account for around 11%. This sequence joins TRBV7-2 and TRBJ2-1; 8 bases fit TRBD1. The TCR originated in a young woman with COVID-19, enrolled during active disease. The sample comprised peripheral blood. Here the CDR3 reads CASRLTGVFDEQFF. Written as DNA, the CDR3 is TGTGCCAGCCGTCTGACAGGGGTCTTCGATGAGCAGTTCTTC.